This is a list of T cell receptor beta chains from one sample in a study of identical twins. TCRdb processed the 5' RACE reads anew with MiXCR; each CDR3 protein has one entry. The table has around 680,000 distinct CDR3 sequences, approximately 9% seen once. The same sample was also studied in work on yellow fever vaccine responses in identical twins.

The sequencing sample was made of PBMCs. The source is a woman between 18 and 29 years old in good health. The CDR3 runs from the conserved cysteine through the conserved F or W. A D gene is named only where the DNA matches it firmly. Size is stated for part of the rows, as once, few or many counts, or as a class when the clone is expanded.

TRBD2 NA TRBJ2-3 TRBV7-9 TGTGCCAGCAGCGCGCGGGAGTCGGGAACAGATACGCAGTATTTT CASSARESGTDTQYF
TRBD1 few TRBJ2-7 TRBV5-1 TGCGCCAGCAGCGGAAACAGGGGTCGCGACTCCTACGAGCAGTACTTC CASSGNRGRDSYEQYF
NA few TRBJ2-2 TRBV5-1 TGCGCCAGCAGCGGCCGGGACTTCCTCACCGGGGAGCTGTTTTTT CASSGRDFLTGELFF
NA few TRBJ2-7 TRBV5-1 TGCGCCAGCAGCTTGGTGCGGACAACCTACGAGCAGTACTTC CASSLVRTTYEQYF
TRBD2 NA TRBJ2-7 TRBV15 TGTGCCACCAGCAGAGATCAGGTTAGCGGGAAGGTGTTC CATSRDQVSGKVF
TRBD2 NA TRBJ2-7 TRBV12-3/TRBV12-4 TGTGCCAGCGGCCCCGGACTAGCGGGAGGGACCTACGAGCAGTACTTC CASGPGLAGGTYEQYF
TRBD2 NA TRBJ2-7 TRBV6-2/TRBV6-3 TGTGCCAGCAGTATTTGGACTAGCGGGAGCGAGCAGTACTTC CASSIWTSGSEQYF
TRBD2 NA TRBJ2-1 TRBV3-1 TGTTCCAGCAGCCCCTCCCAGCGGGGGATCTACAATGAGCAGTTCTTC CSSSPSQRGIYNEQFF
NA NA TRBJ2-2 TRBV11-1 TGTGCCAGCTACCTCGGGCTGGGCGGGGGCCCCTCGGGGGACACCGGGGAGCTGTTTTTT CASYLGLGGGPSGDTGELFF
NA few TRBJ1-4 TRBV9 TGTGCCAGCAGCGCGACAGCAACTAATGAAAAACTGTTTTTT CASSATATNEKLFF
TRBD2 NA TRBJ2-7 TRBV11-1 TGTGCCAGCAGCGGCTCTAGCGGCATTTCCCCCGGCCCCTACGAGCAGTACTTC CASSGSSGISPGPYEQYF
NA many TRBJ2-7 TRBV5-1 TGCGCCAGCAGCACCTCGGCGATCTACGAGCAGTACTTC CASSTSAIYEQYF
TRBD2 many TRBJ2-7 TRBV20-1 TGCAGTAGATCACTAGCGGGGGCCTACGAGCAGTACTTC CSRSLAGAYEQYF
NA NA TRBJ2-7 TRBV12-3/TRBV12-4 TGTGCCAGCAGCCTTATGAAAGCGAACGAGCAGTACTTC CASSLMKANEQYF
NA NA TRBJ2-1 TRBV12-3/TRBV12-4 TGTGCCAGCAGTCGGAGAAATGAGCAGTTCTTC CASSRRNEQFF
NA NA TRBJ2-3 TRBV6-4 TGTGCCAGCAGTGTTCGGGACTCAGATACGCAGTATTTT CASSVRDSDTQYF
NA few TRBJ1-1 TRBV5-5 TGTGCCAGCAGCTGGCTGTTGGCCCTCACTGAAGCTTTCTTT CASSWLLALTEAFF
TRBD2 few TRBJ2-5 TRBV7-6 TGTGCCAGCAGCTTAGGCCCAGCGGGAGGGATACAAGAGACCCAGTACTTC CASSLGPAGGIQETQYF
NA NA TRBJ2-4 TRBV28 TGTGCCAGCAGTTTATTTTCGATTGGGCAGGGAAAGGGAAACATTCAGTACTTC CASSLFSIGQGKGNIQYF
TRBD1 NA TRBJ1-2 TRBV20-1 TGCAGTGCTAGACCGGGACAGGGGGTTAGTAGCTATGGCTACACCTTC CSARPGQGVSSYGYTF
TRBD1 many TRBJ2-5 TRBV15 TGTGCCACCAGCAGCCTACAGGGGAAGGAAGAGACCCAGTACTTC CATSSLQGKEETQYF
TRBD2 NA TRBJ2-1 TRBV25-1 TGTGCCAGCTCTGCGGGAGGGCCACACAATGAGCAGTTCTTC CASSAGGPHNEQFF
NA NA TRBJ2-7 TRBV25-1 TGTGCCAGCAGTGCCGGGGACCGAGGGTACGAGCAGTACTTC CASSAGDRGYEQYF
TRBD1 NA TRBJ2-5 TRBV11-2 TGTGCCAGCAGCTTAACGGGTCGACAGGGGGCCCAAGAGACCCAGTACTTC CASSLTGRQGAQETQYF
TRBD1 many TRBJ2-7 TRBV5-1 TGCGCCAGCAGCCCGGGACAGGGTGTGGGGGAGCAGTACTTC CASSPGQGVGEQYF
TRBD2 few TRBJ2-5 TRBV11-2 TGTGCCAGCAGCTTCACTAGCGAAAAAGAGACCCAGTACTTC CASSFTSEKETQYF
TRBD1 NA TRBJ2-4 TRBV5-1 TGCGCCAGCAGCTTGGTGGACAGGACTTCACTAAACATTCAGTACTTC CASSLVDRTSLNIQYF
NA many TRBJ2-2 TRBV6-5 TGTGCCAGCAGTCCTTTCACCGGGGAGCTGTTTTTT CASSPFTGELFF
TRBD2 NA TRBJ2-1 TRBV12-3/TRBV12-4 TGTGCCAGCAGTCTGGGACTAGCGGGGGGGCCGCCTAAGTTC CASSLGLAGGPPKF
NA few TRBJ2-3 TRBV5-1 TGCGCCAGCAGCTTTGGGGGGGCCGAGGATACGCAGTATTTT CASSFGGAEDTQYF
TRBD2 few TRBJ2-7 TRBV3-1 TGTGCCAGCAGCCCGTCAGCGGGAGGATCGTACGAGCAGTACTTC CASSPSAGGSYEQYF
TRBD2 NA TRBJ2-1 TRBV9 TGTGCCAGCAGCCCCGGGACTAGCGGGTGGTCAAATGAGCAGTTCTTC CASSPGTSGWSNEQFF
TRBD1 NA TRBJ2-2 TRBV10-1 TGCGCCAGCAGTGAGTCGGGGACAGGGACCACCGGGGAGCTGTTTTTT CASSESGTGTTGELFF
NA NA TRBJ2-5 TRBV25-1 TGTGCCAGCAGTCCACGGAGGGGCCAATCAGAGACCCAGTACTTC CASSPRRGQSETQYF
NA NA TRBJ2-7 TRBV10-3 TGTGCCATCAGGGAACCTCCCGAGGCCGAGCAGTACTTC CAIREPPEAEQYF
NA many TRBJ1-4 TRBV20-1 TGCAGTGCTAGAAACAGGGTGGAAGAAAAACTGTTTTTT CSARNRVEEKLFF
NA many TRBJ2-6 TRBV5-1 TGCGCCAGCAGCTTGGGTAGGGGGGTATCATCTGGGGCCAACGTCCTGACTTTC CASSLGRGVSSGANVLTF
TRBD1 NA TRBJ1-5 TRBV28 TGTGCCAGCAGTTATCCGGACAGGGTTCCCTTAGATCAGCCCCAGCATTTT CASSYPDRVPLDQPQHF
NA few TRBJ1-1 TRBV27 TGTGCCAGCAGTAAGGGGGGGCTCCTGAACACTGAAGCTTTCTTT CASSKGGLLNTEAFF
NA many TRBJ2-7 TRBV4-1 TGCGCCAGCAGCCAAGCTATCGGAAGGAGGGCCGGTTCCTACGAGCAGTACTTC CASSQAIGRRAGSYEQYF
NA NA TRBJ1-1 TRBV11-1 TGTGCCAGCAGCTTCCTAACGAACACTGAAGCTTTCTTT CASSFLTNTEAFF
NA NA TRBJ2-1 TRBV9 TGTGCCATCCCTCAAAGGGGGGAGTTCTACAATGAGCAGTTCTTC CAIPQRGEFYNEQFF
NA NA TRBJ2-3 TRBV10-3 TGTGCCATCAGTGAGCCTGGACTATCGGATACGCAGTATTTT CAISEPGLSDTQYF
NA NA TRBJ2-1 TRBV4-3 TGCGCCAGCAGCCAGCAGGGGCATGAGCAGTTCTTC CASSQQGHEQFF
NA many TRBJ2-2 TRBV7-9 TGTGCCAGCAGCGCTATCAGGGAGACCGGGGAGCTGTTTTTT CASSAIRETGELFF
TRBD1 many TRBJ1-1 TRBV5-1 TGCGCCAGCAGCTTGGAGAGGAGGACGGGACAGTACAAGGTAAACACTGAAGCTTTCTTT CASSLERRTGQYKVNTEAFF
NA NA TRBJ2-2 TRBV19 TGTGCCAGTAGCCCGGCTATAGCCGGGGAGCTGTTTTTT CASSPAIAGELFF